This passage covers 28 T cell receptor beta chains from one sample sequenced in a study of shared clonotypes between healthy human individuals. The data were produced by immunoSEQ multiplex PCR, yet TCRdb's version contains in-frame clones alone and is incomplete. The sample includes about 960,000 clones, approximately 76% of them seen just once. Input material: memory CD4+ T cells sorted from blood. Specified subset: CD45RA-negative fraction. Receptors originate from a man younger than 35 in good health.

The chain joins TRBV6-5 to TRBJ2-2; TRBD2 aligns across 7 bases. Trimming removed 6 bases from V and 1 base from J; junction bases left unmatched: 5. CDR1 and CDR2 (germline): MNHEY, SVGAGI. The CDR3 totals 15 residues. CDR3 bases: TGTGCCAGCAGCACTTGGGGGGGGAACACCGGGGAGCTGTTTTTT. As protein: CASSTWGGNTGELFF.

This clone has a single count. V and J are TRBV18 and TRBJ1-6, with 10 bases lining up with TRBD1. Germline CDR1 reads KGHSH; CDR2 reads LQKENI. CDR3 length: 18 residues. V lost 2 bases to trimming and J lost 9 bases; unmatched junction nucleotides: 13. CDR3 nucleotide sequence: TGTGCCAGCTCACCAGTGACAGGGGGCGCTGGGGGATCTTCACCCCTCCACTTT. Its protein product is CASSPVTGGAGGSSPLHF.

The DNA for the CDR3 is TGTGCCTGGAGTGAGGGGGGGAAGGCTGGAAACACCATATATTTT. Its protein is CAWSEGGKAGNTIYF. The chain uses TRBV30 and TRBJ1-3; a possible D gene is TRBD1 (6 bases). Trimming took 1 base from V and 2 from J, leaving 12 bases between them. The CDR3 is 15 amino acids. Germline lookup yields CDR1 GTSNPN and CDR2 SVGIG (reference sequence).

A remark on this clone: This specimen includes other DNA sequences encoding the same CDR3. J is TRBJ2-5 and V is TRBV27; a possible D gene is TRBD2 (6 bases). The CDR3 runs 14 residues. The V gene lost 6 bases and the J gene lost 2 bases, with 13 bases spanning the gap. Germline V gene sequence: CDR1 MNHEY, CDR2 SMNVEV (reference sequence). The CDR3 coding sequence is TGTGCCAGCAGACCCGCGGGGCGGCAAGAGACCCAGTACTTC. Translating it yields CASRPAGRQETQYF.

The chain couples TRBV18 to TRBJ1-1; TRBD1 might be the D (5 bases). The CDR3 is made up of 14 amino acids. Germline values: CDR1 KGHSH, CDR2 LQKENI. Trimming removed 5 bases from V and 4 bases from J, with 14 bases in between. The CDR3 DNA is TGTGCCAGCTCATCTCGGGGCGATGGCACTGAAGCTTTCTTT. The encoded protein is CASSSRGDGTEAFF.

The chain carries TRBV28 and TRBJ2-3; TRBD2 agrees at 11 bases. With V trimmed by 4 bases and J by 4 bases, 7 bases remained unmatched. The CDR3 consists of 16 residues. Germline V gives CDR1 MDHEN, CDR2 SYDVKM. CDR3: CASSSPTSGASDTQYF. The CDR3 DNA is TGTGCCAGCAGTTCCCCGACTAGCGGGGCCTCAGATACGCAGTATTTT.

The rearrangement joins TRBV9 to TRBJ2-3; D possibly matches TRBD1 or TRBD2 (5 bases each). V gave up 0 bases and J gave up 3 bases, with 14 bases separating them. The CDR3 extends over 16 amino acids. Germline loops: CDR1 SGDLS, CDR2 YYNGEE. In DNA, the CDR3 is TGTGCCAGCAGCGTAGGTAGGGGAGCCGGGACAGATACGCAGTATTTT. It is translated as CASSVGRGAGTDTQYF.

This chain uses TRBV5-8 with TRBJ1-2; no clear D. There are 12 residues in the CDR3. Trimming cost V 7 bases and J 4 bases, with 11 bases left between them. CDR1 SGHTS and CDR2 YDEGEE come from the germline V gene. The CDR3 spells CASVREIYGYTF. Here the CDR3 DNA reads TGTGCCAGCGTGAGGGAAATCTATGGCTACACCTTC.

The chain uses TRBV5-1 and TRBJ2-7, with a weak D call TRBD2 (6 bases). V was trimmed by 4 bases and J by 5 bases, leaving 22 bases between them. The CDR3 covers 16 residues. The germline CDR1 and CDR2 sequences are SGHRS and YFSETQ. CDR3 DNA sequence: TGCGCCAGCAGCCCGCGACTATCAGCGGGTATCCACGAGCAGTACTTC. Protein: CASSPRLSAGIHEQYF.

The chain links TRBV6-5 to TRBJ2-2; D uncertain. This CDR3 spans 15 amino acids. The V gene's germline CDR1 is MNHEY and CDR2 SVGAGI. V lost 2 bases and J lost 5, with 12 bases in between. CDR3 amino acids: CASSYGIVRTGELFF. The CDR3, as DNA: TGTGCCAGCAGTTACGGAATCGTACGGACCGGGGAGCTGTTTTTT.

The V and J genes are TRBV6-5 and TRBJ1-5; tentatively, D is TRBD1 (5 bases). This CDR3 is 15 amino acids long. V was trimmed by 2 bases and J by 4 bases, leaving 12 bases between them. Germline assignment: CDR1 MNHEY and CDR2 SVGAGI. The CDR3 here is CASSYGGDGNQPQHF. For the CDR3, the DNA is TGTGCCAGCAGTTACGGGGGGGACGGGAATCAGCCCCAGCATTTT.

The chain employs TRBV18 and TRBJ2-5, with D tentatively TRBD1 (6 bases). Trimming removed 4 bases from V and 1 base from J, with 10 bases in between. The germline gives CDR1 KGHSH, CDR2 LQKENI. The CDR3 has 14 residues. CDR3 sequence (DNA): TGTGCCAGCTCACAAACAGGGTTCCAAGAGACCCAGTACTTC. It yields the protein CASSQTGFQETQYF.

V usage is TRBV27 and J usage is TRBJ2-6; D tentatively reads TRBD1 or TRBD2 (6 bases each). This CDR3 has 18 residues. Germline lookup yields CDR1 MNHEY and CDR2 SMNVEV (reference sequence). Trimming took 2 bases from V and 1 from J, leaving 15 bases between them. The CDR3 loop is CASSLMRGAGSGANVLTF. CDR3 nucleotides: TGTGCCAGCAGTTTAATGAGGGGGGCGGGATCTGGGGCCAACGTCCTGACTTTC.

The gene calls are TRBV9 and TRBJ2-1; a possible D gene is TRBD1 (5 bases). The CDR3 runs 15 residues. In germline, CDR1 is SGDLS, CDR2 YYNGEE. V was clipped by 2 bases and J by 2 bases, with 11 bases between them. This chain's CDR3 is CASSVQDRAYNEQFF. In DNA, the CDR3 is TGTGCCAGCAGCGTCCAAGACAGAGCCTACAATGAGCAGTTCTTC. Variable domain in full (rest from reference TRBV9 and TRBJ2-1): DSGVTQTPKHLITATGQRVTLRCSPRSGDLSVYWYQQSLDQGLQFLIQYYNGEERAKGNILERFSAQQFPDLHSELNLSSLELGDSALYFCASSVQDRAYNEQFFGPGTRLTVL.

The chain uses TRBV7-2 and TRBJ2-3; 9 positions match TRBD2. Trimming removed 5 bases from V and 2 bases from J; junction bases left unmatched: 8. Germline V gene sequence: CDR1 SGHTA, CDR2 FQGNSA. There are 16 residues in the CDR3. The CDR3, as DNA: TGTGCCAGCAGCCGGGGTGGACTAGCGAACACAGATACGCAGTATTTT. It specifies CASSRGGLANTDTQYF.

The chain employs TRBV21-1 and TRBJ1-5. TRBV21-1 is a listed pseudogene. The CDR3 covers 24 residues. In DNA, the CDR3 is TGTGCCAGCAGCATACCGGTGAGGGGGAAGGCCAGGAACCCGACTAGGGGGTGCAATCAGCCCCAGCATTTT. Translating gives CASSIPVRGKARNPTRGCNQPQHF.

CDR3 amino acids: CAIRGSENEKLFF. In DNA form, the CDR3 reads TGTGCCATCAGGGGCAGTGAAAATGAAAAACTGTTTTTT. The rearrangement uses TRBV10-3 and TRBJ1-4; D is uncertain. The CDR3 extends over 13 amino acids. CDR1 ENHRY and CDR2 SYGVKD come from the germline V gene. The V and J ends lost 6 bases and 5 bases respectively, with 10 bases between them.

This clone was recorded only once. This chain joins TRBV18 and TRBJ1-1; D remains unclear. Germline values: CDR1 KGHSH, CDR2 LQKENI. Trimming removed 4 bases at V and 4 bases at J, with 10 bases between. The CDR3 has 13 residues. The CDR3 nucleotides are TGTGCCAGCTCACAGGAGGTCGGCACTGAAGCTTTCTTT. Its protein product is CASSQEVGTEAFF.

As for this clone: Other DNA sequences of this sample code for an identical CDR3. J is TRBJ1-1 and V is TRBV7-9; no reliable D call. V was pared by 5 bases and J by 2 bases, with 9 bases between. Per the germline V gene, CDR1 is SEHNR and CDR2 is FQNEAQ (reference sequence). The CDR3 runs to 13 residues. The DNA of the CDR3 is TGTGCCAGCAGCCGTGATGGAAACACTGAAGCTTTCTTT. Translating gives CASSRDGNTEAFF.

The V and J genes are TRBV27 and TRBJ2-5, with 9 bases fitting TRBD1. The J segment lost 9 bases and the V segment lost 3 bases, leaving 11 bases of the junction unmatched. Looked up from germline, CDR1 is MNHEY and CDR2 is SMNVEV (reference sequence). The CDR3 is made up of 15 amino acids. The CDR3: CASSFLTQGAGAQYF. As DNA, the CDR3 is TGTGCCAGCAGTTTCCTCACACAGGGGGCCGGGGCCCAGTACTTC.

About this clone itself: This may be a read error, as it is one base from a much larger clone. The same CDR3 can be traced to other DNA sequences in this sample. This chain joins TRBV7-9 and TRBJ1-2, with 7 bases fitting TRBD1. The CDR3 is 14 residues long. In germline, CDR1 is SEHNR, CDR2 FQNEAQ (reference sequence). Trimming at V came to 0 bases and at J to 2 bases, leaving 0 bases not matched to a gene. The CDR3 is CASSLAGQNYGYTF. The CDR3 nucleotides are TGTGCCAGCAGCTTAGCGGGACAGAACTATGGCTACACCTTC.

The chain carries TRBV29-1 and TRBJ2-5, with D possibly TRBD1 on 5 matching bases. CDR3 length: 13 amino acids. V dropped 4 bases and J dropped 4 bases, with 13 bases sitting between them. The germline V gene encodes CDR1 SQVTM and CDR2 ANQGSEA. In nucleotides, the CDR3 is TGCAGCGTTGGAAAGGGGCTGGCAGAGACCCAGTACTTC. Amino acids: CSVGKGLAETQYF.

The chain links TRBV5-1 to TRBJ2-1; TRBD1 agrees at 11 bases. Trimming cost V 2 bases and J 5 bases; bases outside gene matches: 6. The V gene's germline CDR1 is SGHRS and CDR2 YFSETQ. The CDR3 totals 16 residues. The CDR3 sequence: CASSFAGTGGNNEQFF. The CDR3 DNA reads TGCGCCAGCAGCTTTGCCGGGACAGGGGGTAACAATGAGCAGTTCTTC.

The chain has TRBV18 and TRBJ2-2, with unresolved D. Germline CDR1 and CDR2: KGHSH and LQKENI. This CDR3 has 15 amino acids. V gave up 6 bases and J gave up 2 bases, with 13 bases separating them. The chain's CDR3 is CASSHSFSNTGELFF. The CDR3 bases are TGTGCCAGCTCCCATTCTTTCTCAAACACCGGGGAGCTGTTTTTT.

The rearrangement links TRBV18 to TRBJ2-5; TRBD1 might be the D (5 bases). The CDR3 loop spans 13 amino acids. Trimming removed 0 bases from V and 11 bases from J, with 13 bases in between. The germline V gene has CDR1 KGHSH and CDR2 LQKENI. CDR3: CASSPPAGKAQYF. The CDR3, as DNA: TGTGCCAGCTCACCACCGGCAGGGAAGGCGCAGTACTTC.

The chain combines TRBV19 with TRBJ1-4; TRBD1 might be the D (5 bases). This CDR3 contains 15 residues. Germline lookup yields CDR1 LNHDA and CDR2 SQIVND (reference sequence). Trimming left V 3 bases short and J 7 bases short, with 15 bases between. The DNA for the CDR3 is TGTGCCAGTAGTATGGTCCGGGGACTTGGTGAAAAACTGTTTTTT. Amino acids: CASSMVRGLGEKLFF.

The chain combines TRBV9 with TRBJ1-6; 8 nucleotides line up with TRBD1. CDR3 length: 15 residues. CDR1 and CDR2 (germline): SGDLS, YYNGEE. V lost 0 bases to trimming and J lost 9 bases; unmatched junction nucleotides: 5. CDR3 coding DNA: TGTGCCAGCAGCGTAGAGGACAGGGTAGGTTCACCCCTCCACTTT. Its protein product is CASSVEDRVGSPLHF.

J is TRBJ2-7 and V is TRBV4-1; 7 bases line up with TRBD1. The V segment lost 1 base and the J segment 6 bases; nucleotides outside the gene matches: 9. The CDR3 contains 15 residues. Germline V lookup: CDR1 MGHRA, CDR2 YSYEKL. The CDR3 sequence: CASSQGVTGYREQYF. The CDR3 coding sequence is TGCGCCAGCAGCCAAGGAGTGACAGGGTATCGCGAGCAGTACTTC.